This TCR beta chain was recovered during a study of brain T cells in children with intractable seizures. This clone was found a few times. Clones were sequenced by immunoSEQ multiplex PCR, and TCRdb holds only the in-frame ones, with some missing. The sample lists about 350,000 clones; approximately 93% were seen once. Specified time point: blood from clinic visit 5 months post-surgery; TSC patient then seizure free. Only cases whose brain tissue showed the highest T cell transcript signatures were sequenced. The sequence was collected from a boy under two years old with tuberous sclerosis and intractable seizures. Sequencing was performed on peripheral blood, taken more than 4 months after surgery.

The CDR3 spells CASSGLGGRDSPLHF. DNA of the CDR3: TGTGCCAGCAGCGGACTGGGGGGCCGGGATTCACCCCTCCACTTT. The V and J genes are TRBV5-5 and TRBJ1-6; D may be TRBD1 (6 bases). The CDR3 totals 15 residues. Germline V gene lookup returns CDR1 SGHKS and CDR2 YYEKEE (reference sequence). Trimming removed 4 bases at V and 8 bases at J, with 16 bases between.